These 19 T cell receptor beta chains originate from one sample sequenced in a study of early T cells in non-severe SARS-CoV-2 infection. Via MiXCR, TCRdb re-called the 5' RACE reads, giving one row per CDR3 protein. Of roughly 52,000 distinct CDR3 sequences listed, under 8% are singletons. Specimen: whole blood, collected at baseline. Source of these receptors: an adult who was a healthcare worker with PCR-confirmed SARS-CoV-2 infection or an uninfected control (not recorded which).

This clonotype has at least ten counts. CDR3 amino acids: CSVEEQGNTEAFF. The CDR3 bases are TGCAGCGTTGAAGAACAGGGAAACACTGAAGCTTTCTTT. The chain has TRBV29-1 and TRBJ1-1, with a possible D match to TRBD1 (6 bases). The germline V and J ends were trimmed by 0 bases and 2 bases, with 7 bases remaining between them. This CDR3 has 13 residues. Germline V lookup: CDR1 SQVTM, CDR2 ANQGSEA.

About this clonotype: A read error may account for a junction end that differs from germline. V and J are TRBV13 and TRBJ2-7; TRBD1 agrees at 7 bases. This CDR3 region has 15 residues. The germline CDR1 and CDR2 sequences are PRHDT and FYEKMQ (reference sequence). The CDR3 coding sequence is TGTGCCAGCAGTTTAGGACAGGCGAGAACCTACGAGCAGTACTTC. Its translation: CASSLGQARTYEQYF.

This clonotype was seen at least ten times. The chain combines TRBV6-2 or TRBV6-3 with TRBJ2-7, with TRBD2 matching 9 bases. CDR1 and CDR2 (germline): MNHEY, SVGEGT. The CDR3 has 14 residues. Losses at the gene ends were 6 bases for V and 5 bases for J; bases not matched to a gene: 8. CDR3 nucleotide sequence: TGTGCCAGCAGAGAGAGCGGGGGGACGGACGAGCAGTACTTC. It specifies CASRESGGTDEQYF.

This clonotype was counted at least ten times. The rearrangement links TRBV21-1 to TRBJ2-5. TRBV21-1 is a recognized pseudogene. The CDR3 has 14 amino acids. The CDR3 here is CAILRRGYQETQYF. The CDR3 nucleotides read TGTGCCATCCTCAGACGGGGGTACCAAGAGACCCAGTACTTC.

V gene TRBV12-3 or TRBV12-4 combines with J gene TRBJ1-2, with D perhaps TRBD1 (5 bases). The V end lost 1 base, the J end lost 6 bases, and 6 bases lay between the germline ends. This CDR3 has 12 amino acids. CDR3 amino acids: CASSLGGDGYTF. The CDR3 DNA sequence: TGTGCCAGCAGTTTAGGAGGGGATGGCTACACCTTC.

Of note for this clonotype: A much larger clone differs by one base, so this may be a read error. The CDR3 loop is CSALGQWARTEAFF. In nucleotides, the CDR3 is TGCAGTGCTCTAGGACAGTGGGCGCGAACTGAAGCTTTCTTT. The rearrangement links TRBV20-1 to TRBJ1-1, with D possibly TRBD1 on 6 matching bases. CDR1 and CDR2 from the germline V gene are DFQATT and SNEGSKA (reference sequence). V was trimmed by 5 bases and J by 5 bases, leaving 18 bases between them. This CDR3 is built from 14 residues.

This clonotype was counted only a few times. The rearrangement uses TRBV7-2 and TRBJ2-5; D call uncertain. Germline V lookup: CDR1 SGHTA, CDR2 FQGNSA. The length of the CDR3 is 13 residues. V lost 2 bases to trimming and J lost 2 bases, with 6 bases between them. This CDR3 reads CASSLMLQETQYF. The CDR3 DNA sequence: TGTGCCAGCAGCTTAATGCTTCAAGAGACCCAGTACTTC.

This clonotype was seen repeatedly, ten times or more. The chain combines TRBV20-1 with TRBJ1-1; maybe TRBD1 (6 bases). The CDR3 covers 14 residues. Between the trimmed V and J ends, which lost 5 bases and 6 bases, there was a span of 19 bases. Germline lookup yields CDR1 DFQATT and CDR2 SNEGSKA (reference sequence). The CDR3 sequence: CSAQRTGRIAEAFF. In DNA, the CDR3 is TGCAGTGCTCAACGTACAGGGCGAATCGCTGAAGCTTTCTTT.

This clonotype has a handful of counts. V gene TRBV27 combines with J gene TRBJ2-7; TRBD1 matches at 9 bases. The germline gives CDR1 MNHEY, CDR2 SMNVEV (reference sequence). The trim removed 6 bases at V and 6 bases at J, leaving 12 bases unmatched. The CDR3 runs 15 residues. The CDR3 bases are TGTGCCAGCAGGCCCCCGGGACAGGGTTCGGGCGAGCAGTACTTC. Translating gives CASRPPGQGSGEQYF.

This clonotype has just a few counts. The chain uses TRBV7-2 and TRBJ2-6, with a possible D match to TRBD2 (5 bases). Germline V gives CDR1 SGHTA, CDR2 FQGNSA. V was pared by 8 bases and J by 0 bases, with 8 bases between. The CDR3 covers 14 residues. CDR3 coding DNA: TGTGCCAGCGCGGGTATCTCTGGGGCCAACGTCCTGACTTTC. Encoded protein: CASAGISGANVLTF.

V gene TRBV20-1 combines with J gene TRBJ1-4; D gene ambiguous. CDR1 and CDR2 from the germline V gene are DFQATT and SNEGSKA (reference sequence). The CDR3 covers 13 residues. Between the trimmed V and J ends, which lost 1 base and 5 bases, there was a span of 8 bases. CDR3 loop: CSARVTANEKLFF. CDR3 bases: TGCAGTGCTAGAGTGACCGCCAATGAAAAACTGTTTTTT.

This clonotype was seen ten or more times. The chain combines TRBV19 with TRBJ2-1, with 7 positions matching TRBD1. The germline V gene has CDR1 LNHDA and CDR2 SQIVND (reference sequence). Trimming removed 1 base from V and 9 bases from J; junction bases left unmatched: 6. This CDR3 region has 14 residues. This CDR3 is CASSIGGGQFEQFF. In DNA form, the CDR3 reads TGTGCCAGTAGTATAGGAGGGGGCCAGTTTGAGCAGTTCTTC.

This clonotype was observed at least ten times. The chain carries TRBV4-2 and TRBJ2-1; 8 bases are shared with TRBD2. Per the germline V gene, CDR1 is LGHNA and CDR2 is YNFKEQ. The CDR3 covers 16 residues. V was pared by 3 bases and J by 2 bases, with 6 bases of the junction left unmatched. The CDR3 bases are TGTGCCAGCAGCCATGCCCCGGGACTAGCCTACAATGAGCAGTTCTTC. Translating it yields CASSHAPGLAYNEQFF.

This clonotype occurred many times. The rearrangement uses TRBV4-1 and TRBJ2-6; possible D gene TRBD1, 6 bases. The CDR3 is 18 residues long. Deletions cut 4 bases from V and 0 bases from J, with 16 bases between. The germline gives CDR1 MGHRA, CDR2 YSYEKL. The CDR3 reads CASSPGQLNPSGANVLTF. The CDR3 bases are TGCGCCAGCAGCCCAGGACAGTTGAACCCCTCTGGGGCCAACGTCCTGACTTTC.

This clonotype was counted ten times or more. The rearrangement uses TRBV4-3 and TRBJ2-3; 8 bases map to TRBD1. The germline V gene has CDR1 LGHNA and CDR2 YSLEER. The trim removed 4 bases at V and 2 bases at J, leaving 11 bases unmatched. The CDR3 contains 17 residues. DNA of the CDR3: TGCGCCAGCAGCCCGCGGACAGGGAAATGGACCACAGATACGCAGTATTTT. Its protein is CASSPRTGKWTTDTQYF.

The rearrangement joins TRBV3-1 to TRBJ1-6; 7 positions match TRBD1. The CDR3 loop spans 14 amino acids. J lost 6 bases, V lost 4 bases, and 3 bases had no gene match. In germline, CDR1 is LGHDT, CDR2 YNNKEL (reference sequence). The CDR3 is CASSLRDSNSPLHF. As DNA, the CDR3 is TGTGCCAGCAGCCTCCGGGACAGTAATTCACCCCTCCACTTT.

This sequence joins TRBV7-9 and TRBJ2-1; TRBD1 aligns across 7 bases. The CDR3 loop spans 13 amino acids. Germline V gives CDR1 SEHNR, CDR2 FQNEAQ (reference sequence). J gave up 2 bases and V 9 bases, and 4 bases lay outside the gene matches. CDR3 amino acids: CASRQGTYNEQFF. For the CDR3, the DNA is TGTGCCAGTAGACAGGGCACCTACAATGAGCAGTTCTTC.

This clonotype was seen at least ten times. V is TRBV10-1 and J is TRBJ2-5, with a weak D call TRBD2 (5 bases). This CDR3 region has 13 residues. V was shortened by 8 bases and J by 3 bases, with 13 bases between the two germline ends. Germline V CDR1 and CDR2: WNHNN, SYGVQD (reference sequence). The CDR3 DNA reads TGCGCCAGCTCCCGGGATCCAAAAGAGACCCAGTACTTC. Protein: CASSRDPKETQYF.

CDR3 residues: CASSAAVGQVNTEAFF. The CDR3 nucleotides are TGTGCCAGCAGCGCGGCCGTGGGACAGGTAAACACTGAAGCTTTCTTT. V usage is TRBV9 and J usage is TRBJ1-1; 8 nucleotides agree with TRBD1. Germline CDR1 and CDR2: SGDLS and YYNGEE. The CDR3 is made up of 16 amino acids. The V segment lost 3 bases and the J segment 2 bases; nucleotides outside the gene matches: 9.